The 21 T cell receptor beta chains presented below share a single source sample, sequenced in a study of graft-versus-host responses after intestinal transplantation. These receptors have no identified antigens. Profiled with immunoSEQ multiplex PCR; TCRdb holds only in-frame clones, not every one. Here the sample spans some 130,000 clones, roughly 93% being singletons. The sample consisted of unstimulated CD4+ T cells sorted from spleen or lymph node cells, taken before intestinal transplant. The receptors shown here come from a human donor who received an intestinal transplant.

V is TRBV4-1 and J is TRBJ1-1; D is ambiguous. Germline-derived CDR1 and CDR2 are MGHRA and YSYEKL. The CDR3 extends over 15 amino acids. Trimming took off 1 base at V and 6 bases at J, with 15 bases between the two ends. The DNA for the CDR3 is TGCGCCAGCAGCCAAGGACCGACCAACATCCCTGAAGCTTTCTTT. Translated: CASSQGPTNIPEAFF.

The chain has TRBV27 and TRBJ2-1; the match to TRBD1 covers 7 bases. The CDR3 extends over 15 amino acids. The ends lost 5 bases at V and 5 bases at J; junction bases unmatched: 9. Germline CDR1 and CDR2: MNHEY and SMNVEV (reference sequence). Written as DNA, the CDR3 is TGTGCCAGCAGTACCCGACAGGGTTGGGACAATGAGCAGTTCTTC. It translates to CASSTRQGWDNEQFF.

This clone appeared once. This chain joins TRBV27 and TRBJ2-1; tentatively, D is TRBD1 (5 bases). The CDR3 runs 14 residues. Looked up from germline, CDR1 is MNHEY and CDR2 is SMNVEV (reference sequence). Trimming took 2 bases from V and 6 from J, leaving 11 bases between them. CDR3 in DNA: TGTGCCAGCAGTTTAAACAGGAAGGTCAATGAGCAGTTCTTC. Its protein product is CASSLNRKVNEQFF.

This chain links TRBV5-4 with TRBJ2-7, with 10 bases matching TRBD2. Germline V lookup: CDR1 SGHNT, CDR2 YYREEE (reference sequence). The CDR3 length is 15 residues. Unmatched junction bases numbered 6, after V lost 0 bases and J lost 6 bases. The CDR3 is CASSLVPGLAIEQYF. The CDR3 DNA is TGTGCCAGCAGCTTGGTACCGGGACTAGCGATCGAGCAGTACTTC.

The chain has TRBV7-3 and TRBJ2-1; D possibly corresponds to TRBD2 (5 bases). V gave up 5 bases and J gave up 6 bases, with 17 bases separating them. The CDR3 runs 15 residues. CDR1 SGHTA and CDR2 FQGTGA come from the germline V gene. The CDR3 loop is CASSPTGMRVNEQFF. CDR3 coding DNA: TGTGCCAGCAGCCCGACCGGGATGCGCGTCAATGAGCAGTTCTTC.

This clone has a single count. V usage is TRBV6-6 and J usage is TRBJ2-3; no firm D call. CDR3 length: 12 amino acids. The ends were cut back, 2 bases at V and 4 bases at J, with 4 bases in the middle. Germline V gives CDR1 MNHNY, CDR2 SVGAGI (reference sequence). The CDR3 sequence is CASSYVPDTQYF. In DNA, the CDR3 is TGTGCCAGCAGTTACGTCCCAGATACGCAGTATTTT.

The V gene is TRBV6-1, the J gene TRBJ2-7; TRBD1 matches at 9 bases. Germline CDR1 and CDR2: MNHNS and SASEGT. This CDR3 contains 12 residues. The J segment lost 5 bases and the V segment lost 6 bases, leaving 2 bases of the junction unmatched. CDR3 sequence reads: CASSRTGDEQYF. The CDR3 DNA sequence: TGTGCCAGCAGCCGGACAGGGGACGAGCAGTACTTC.

V gene TRBV13 combines with J gene TRBJ1-4; D not resolved. Germline V gene data show CDR1 as PRHDT and CDR2 as FYEKMQ (reference sequence). The CDR3 covers 13 residues. V lost 5 bases to trimming and J lost 8 bases, with 12 bases between them. CDR3 coding DNA: TGTGCCAGCAGCCCGAGGGTGGGGGAAAAACTGTTTTTT. Its protein product is CASSPRVGEKLFF.

This clone was seen just once. V usage is TRBV7-8 and J usage is TRBJ2-2; TRBD1 is a possible D gene (5 bases). Germline V gives CDR1 SGHVS, CDR2 FQNEAQ. This CDR3 is 14 amino acids long. V was pared by 6 bases and J by 1 base, with 9 bases between. CDR3 nucleotides: TGTGCCAGCAGTCAGACAGAGAACACCGGGGAGCTGTTTTTT. Encoded protein: CASSQTENTGELFF.

The chain is built from TRBV21-1 and TRBJ2-7. TRBV21-1 is a listed pseudogene. This CDR3 spans 16 amino acids. In nucleotides, the CDR3 is TGTGCCAGCAGCAAAGCGAAGCAGATTTCCTCCTACGAGCAGTACTTC. Encoded protein: CASSKAKQISSYEQYF.

This sequence joins TRBV6-1 and TRBJ2-7; 14 positions agree with TRBD2. CDR3 size: 15 residues. CDR1 MNHNS and CDR2 SASEGT come from the germline V gene. Trimming removed 8 bases from V and 6 bases from J; junction bases left unmatched: 9. In nucleotides, the CDR3 is TGTGCCAGCCAACCGGGACTAGCGGGAGACATCGAGCAGTACTTC. It specifies CASQPGLAGDIEQYF.

CDR3 nucleotide sequence: TGTGCCAGCAGCTTCAGACTAGCGGGAGCAGATACGCAGTATTTT. It codes for CASSFRLAGADTQYF. V and J are TRBV5-4 and TRBJ2-3, with 12 bases aligning to TRBD2. Germline CDR1 reads SGHNT; CDR2 reads YYREEE (reference sequence). V trimming: 2 bases; J trimming: 4 bases; junction bases outside the gene matches: 2. This CDR3 comprises 15 residues.

This chain joins TRBV5-1 and TRBJ2-7; D possibly corresponds to TRBD2 (6 bases). V gave up 0 bases and J gave up 4 bases, with 14 bases separating them. CDR1 is SGHRS and CDR2 is YFSETQ in the germline V gene. The CDR3 totals 15 residues. The CDR3, as DNA: TGCGCCAGCAGCTTGGAGGGACTCAATATATACGAGCAGTACTTC. Its protein product is CASSLEGLNIYEQYF.

The CDR3 region is CAISDLTRTDRGLGYTF. In nucleotides, the CDR3 is TGTGCCATCAGTGACCTAACACGGACGGACAGGGGGTTAGGCTACACCTTC. This rearrangement joins TRBV10-3 to TRBJ1-2; TRBD1 aligns across 10 bases. V was pared by 3 bases and J by 8 bases, with 15 bases of the junction left unmatched. This CDR3 spans 17 amino acids. CDR1 is ENHRY, CDR2 SYGVKD, per germline.

The CDR3 is CASTEGAGVYGYTF. CDR3 sequence (DNA): TGTGCCAGCACCGAGGGGGCGGGGGTCTATGGCTACACCTTC. The V and J genes are TRBV6-5 and TRBJ1-2; TRBD1 matches at 7 bases. Unmatched junction bases numbered 9, after V lost 7 bases and J lost 4 bases. The CDR3 covers 14 residues. CDR1 and CDR2 from the germline V gene are MNHEY and SVGAGI.

This rearrangement joins TRBV20-1 to TRBJ1-4, with D hard to call. Trimming stripped 3 bases from V and 5 bases from J, with 4 bases between. The germline V gene encodes CDR1 DFQATT and CDR2 SNEGSKA (reference sequence). The CDR3 consists of 11 residues. CDR3 sequence reads: CSARTNEKLFF. The CDR3 coding sequence is TGCAGTGCTAGGACCAATGAAAAACTGTTTTTT.

The rearrangement uses TRBV29-1 and TRBJ2-7; 8 nucleotides agree with TRBD1. The CDR3 contains 14 residues. V shed 7 bases, J shed 0 bases, and the junction held 8 bases outside the gene matches. Per the germline V gene, CDR1 is SQVTM and CDR2 is ANQGSEA. The chain's CDR3 is CSASDRGSSYEQYF. CDR3 sequence (DNA): TGCAGCGCGTCCGACAGGGGAAGCTCCTACGAGCAGTACTTC.

The chain employs TRBV29-1 and TRBJ1-4, with D perhaps TRBD1 (5 bases). The CDR3 has 11 residues. Trimming took off 7 bases at V and 4 bases at J, with 7 bases between the two ends. The germline V gene encodes CDR1 SQVTM and CDR2 ANQGSEA. Written as DNA, the CDR3 is TGCAGCGCGGGACTTAATGAAAAACTGTTTTTT. Protein sequence: CSAGLNEKLFF.

This sequence joins TRBV10-3 and TRBJ2-3; D is possibly TRBD2 (6 bases). Per germline, CDR1 ENHRY and CDR2 SYGVKD. The CDR3 loop spans 13 amino acids. V was shortened by 3 bases and J by 7 bases, with 11 bases between the two germline ends. In nucleotides, the CDR3 is TGTGCCATCAGTGATCGGGAGAGGAATACGCAGTATTTT. Residues: CAISDRERNTQYF.

The rearrangement joins TRBV18 to TRBJ2-3; D ambiguous. V lost 1 base to trimming and J lost 8 bases, with 10 bases between them. Germline V gene sequence: CDR1 KGHSH, CDR2 LQKENI. The CDR3 is made up of 13 amino acids. CDR3 loop: CASSPRGTSTQYF. The CDR3 DNA reads as TGTGCCAGCTCACCACGCGGAACCTCTACGCAGTATTTT.

CDR3 nucleotides: TGTGCCTTAATCGTGGCCCTAGGCGACACTGAAGCTTTCTTT. Encoded protein: CALIVALGDTEAFF. The rearrangement joins TRBV30 to TRBJ1-1; no firm D call. V lost 7 bases, J lost 3 bases, and 18 bases lay in between. Germline CDR1 and CDR2: GTSNPN and SVGIG (reference sequence). The CDR3 is 14 amino acids.